Included here is one T cell receptor (beta chain) sequence, with context. The antigen is undetermined. One entry per CDR3 protein results from TCRdb running MiXCR on the reads. The repertoire consists of 250,000 to 300,000 distinct CDR3 sequences, with 22% occurring once and the leading ten covering about 20%. The entry originates in a study of T cell repertoires in cytomegalovirus infection. Overall study: Well-studied HLA-B-restricted CMV epitopes were used in the study alongside recently identified HLA-C-restricted ones. Findings and limits, study-wide: Summed frequency of shared TCR beta families picked out CMV carriers who also had the relevant HLA.

The CDR3 is made up of 21 amino acids. Losses at the gene ends were 2 bases for V and 2 bases for J; bases not matched to a gene: 18. The receptor was derived from a human donor in good health (CMV status not recorded). Some clones in this sample may be carry-over from other donors' samples. Source: cultured PBMCs, taken from culture after CMV antigen stimulation. This chain joins TRBV23-1 and TRBJ2-2, with 9 nucleotides matching TRBD1. TRBV23-1 is assigned to the ORF class and has an uncertain function. CDR3 sequence: CASSQPGYRGPETPNTGELFF. The CDR3 DNA reads TGCGCCAGCAGTCAACCCGGGTACAGGGGGCCCGAAACCCCAAACACCGGGGAGCTGTTTTTT.